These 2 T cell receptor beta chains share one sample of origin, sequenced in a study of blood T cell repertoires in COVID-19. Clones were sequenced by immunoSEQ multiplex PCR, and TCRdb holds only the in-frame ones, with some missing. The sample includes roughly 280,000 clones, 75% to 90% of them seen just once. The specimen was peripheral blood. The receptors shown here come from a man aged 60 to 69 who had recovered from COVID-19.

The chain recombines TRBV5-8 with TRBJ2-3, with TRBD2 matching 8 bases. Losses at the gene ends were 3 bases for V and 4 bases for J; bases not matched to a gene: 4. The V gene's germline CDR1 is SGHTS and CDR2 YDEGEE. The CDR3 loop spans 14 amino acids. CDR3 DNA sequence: TGTGCCAGCAGCTCCGGACTAGCAGCAGATACGCAGTATTTT. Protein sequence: CASSSGLAADTQYF.

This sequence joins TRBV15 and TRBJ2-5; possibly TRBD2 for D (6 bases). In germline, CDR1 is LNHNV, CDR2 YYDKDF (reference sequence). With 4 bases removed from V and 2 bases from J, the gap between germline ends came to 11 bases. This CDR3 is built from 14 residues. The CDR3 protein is CATSTDGRQETQYF. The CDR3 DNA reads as TGTGCCACCAGCACAGACGGGAGACAAGAGACCCAGTACTTC. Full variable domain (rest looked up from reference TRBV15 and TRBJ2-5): DAMVIQNPRYQVTQFGKPVTLSCSQTLNHNVMYWYQQKSSQAPKLLFHYYDKDFNNEADTPDNFQSRRPNTSFCFLDIRSPGLGDTAMYLCATSTDGRQETQYFGPGTRLLVL.